The clone carrying this TCR beta chain was found many times. The time point is: patch test 1, 2 weeks after DPC sensitization. Noted treatment: therapeutic diphenylcyclopropenone sensitization with weekly scalp DPC. Total RNA was isolated from whole blood that had not been fractionated. V lost 2 bases and J 2 bases, leaving 4 bases between the germline ends. This CDR3 is 13 amino acids long. Germline V gives CDR1 WNHNN, CDR2 SYGVQD (reference sequence). This entry belongs to a study of human T cells and chemical hapten exposure. The library attached unique molecular identifiers to individual cDNA molecules. TCRdb re-analysed the RACE reads in MiXCR, keeping a single row per CDR3 protein. Among approximately 41,000 distinct CDR3 sequences, approximately 3.6% were seen once, and the ten largest hold approximately 24%.

The sequencing here drew on whole blood, taken in connection with sensitization to the hapten diphenylcyclopropenone (DPC). The source is a man aged 50 or older with alopecia areata. Some clones in this sample may be carry-over from other donors' samples. This rearrangement joins TRBV10-1 to TRBJ1-5; D uncertain. CDR3: CASSETGNQPQHF. DNA for the CDR3: TGCGCCAGCAGTGAGACCGGCAATCAGCCCCAGCATTTT.